The clone carrying this TCR beta chain has more than one count but fewer than ten. Clones were sequenced by immunoSEQ multiplex PCR, and TCRdb holds only the in-frame ones, with some missing. Among some 86,000 clones listed, 90% were seen once. This CDR3 is built from 14 residues. The V gene's germline CDR1 is SGHRS and CDR2 YFSETQ. With 2 bases removed from V and 3 bases from J, the gap between germline ends came to 8 bases. Time point given: cycle 4 day 1 (C4D1), after 6 weeks of nivolumab. Each and every patient relapsed after autologous stem cell transplantation, and patients got differing brentuximab vedotin exposure. These data come from a study of PD-1 blockade in classical Hodgkin lymphoma.

This TCR was sampled from a human donor with classical Hodgkin lymphoma. The material was peripheral blood mononuclear cells (PBMCs), obtained before the fourth cycle of nivolumab. J is TRBJ1-4 and V is TRBV5-1; the D is unclear. CDR3 sequence: CASSFGRPNEKLFF. The CDR3 nucleotides read TGCGCCAGCAGCTTCGGACGGCCTAATGAAAAACTGTTTTTT.